The 10 T cell receptor beta chains presented below share a single source sample, sequenced in a study of shared clonotypes between healthy human individuals. TCRdb's table, derived via immunoSEQ multiplex PCR, lists solely in-frame clones and lacks some. The sample has some 2.1 million clones; roughly 94% are singletons. Material for sequencing was naive CD4+ T cells sorted from blood. The subset was: CD45RA+ positively selected. Receptor source: a man aged 18 to 30 in good health.

The chain couples TRBV4-3 to TRBJ2-2, with 13 bases lining up with TRBD2. The germline gives CDR1 LGHNA, CDR2 YSLEER. The CDR3 runs to 19 residues. The trim removed 1 base at V and 13 bases at J, leaving 18 bases unmatched. The CDR3 DNA sequence: TGCGCCAGCAGCCAAGTACCACTACTAGCGGGAGGGTCCAAGAGTGGGCTGTTTTTT. As protein: CASSQVPLLAGGSKSGLFF.

This clone is a singleton in its sample. The J gene is TRBJ2-5, the V gene TRBV6-5; 9 positions agree with TRBD2. The CDR3 is 15 amino acids. Per the germline V gene, CDR1 is MNHEY and CDR2 is SVGAGI. The ends lost 4 bases at V and 0 bases at J; junction bases unmatched: 3. CDR3 nucleotide sequence: TGTGCCAGCAGTTTGAGCGGGGGGTACCAAGAGACCCAGTACTTC. Amino acid sequence: CASSLSGGYQETQYF.

Concerning this clone: The same CDR3 also results from other DNA sequences found in this sample. The chain carries TRBV5-4 and TRBJ2-7; 9 bases align to TRBD1. There are 14 residues in the CDR3. V lost 5 bases to trimming and J lost 5 bases; unmatched junction nucleotides: 8. From germline, CDR1 is SGHNT and CDR2 YYREEE (reference sequence). The DNA of the CDR3 is TGTGCCAGCAGTTCCGGGACAGGGAGGGACGAGCAGTACTTC. Protein: CASSSGTGRDEQYF.

Only one count was recorded for this clone. The rearrangement uses TRBV6-5 and TRBJ2-3; D ambiguous. CDR1 is MNHEY, CDR2 SVGAGI, per germline. The CDR3 length is 14 residues. The germline V and J ends were trimmed by 4 bases and 3 bases, with 11 bases remaining between them. This chain's CDR3 is CASSSTTRTDTQYF. The CDR3 DNA sequence: TGTGCCAGCAGTTCCACAACACGTACAGATACGCAGTATTTT.

This clone was detected only once. The rearrangement links TRBV11-2 to TRBJ2-1; the match to TRBD2 covers 12 bases. Germline V gene sequence: CDR1 SGHAT, CDR2 FQNNGV. The trim removed 5 bases at V and 7 bases at J, leaving 9 bases unmatched. The CDR3 is 16 amino acids. CDR3 protein: CASSTSSGGARNEQFF. In DNA form, the CDR3 reads TGTGCCAGCAGCACTTCTAGCGGGGGGGCACGGAATGAGCAGTTCTTC.

About this clone itself: In the same sample, other DNA sequences code for this CDR3. The chain combines TRBV27 with TRBJ2-5, with D perhaps matching TRBD2 (7 bases). Germline V lookup: CDR1 MNHEY, CDR2 SMNVEV (reference sequence). The CDR3 is 15 amino acids. Trimming left V 6 bases short and J 5 bases short, with 19 bases between. In DNA form, the CDR3 reads TGTGCCAGCAGGGGGGCGGGAGTGGGGGAGGAGACCCAGTACTTC. It is translated as CASRGAGVGEETQYF.

This sequence joins TRBV25-1 and TRBJ1-3, with D tentatively TRBD1 (6 bases). This CDR3 is 13 amino acids long. The ends were cut back, 8 bases at V and 7 bases at J, with 15 bases in the middle. Germline-derived CDR1 and CDR2 are MGHDK and SYGVNS. CDR3 DNA: TGTGCCAGCCACGAAGCGGGGGCCAACACCATATATTTT. Its translation: CASHEAGANTIYF.

The gene calls are TRBV6-6 and TRBJ1-1, with D maybe TRBD1 (6 bases). CDR1 and CDR2 (germline): MNHNY, SVGAGI (reference sequence). Trimming left V 8 bases short and J 3 bases short, with 10 bases between. The CDR3 has 12 amino acids. Here the CDR3 reads CASGNRDTEAFF. CDR3 nucleotides: TGTGCCAGCGGTAACAGGGACACTGAAGCTTTCTTT.

The V and J genes are TRBV6-5 and TRBJ1-2; TRBD1 matches 7 bases. The J segment lost 4 bases and the V segment lost 10 bases, leaving 6 bases of the junction unmatched. CDR1 and CDR2 (germline): MNHEY, SVGAGI. The CDR3 has 12 amino acids. The CDR3 spells CATERQGYGYTF. In nucleotides, the CDR3 is TGTGCCACCGAGAGACAGGGCTATGGCTACACCTTC.

The chain links TRBV9 to TRBJ2-7; 10 bases map to TRBD1. Trimming removed 0 bases from V and 5 bases from J; junction bases left unmatched: 5. The CDR3 totals 15 residues. Germline CDR1 is SGDLS and CDR2 is YYNGEE. The CDR3 DNA reads TGTGCCAGCAGCGTAGTCTTGGGACAGGGGAACGAGCAGTACTTC. It specifies CASSVVLGQGNEQYF. Full variable domain (rest looked up from reference TRBV9 and TRBJ2-7): DSGVTQTPKHLITATGQRVTLRCSPRSGDLSVYWYQQSLDQGLQFLIQYYNGEERAKGNILERFSAQQFPDLHSELNLSSLELGDSALYFCASSVVLGQGNEQYFGPGTRLTVT.